This T cell receptor beta chain was profiled in a study of blood T cell repertoires in COVID-19. About the study: Sites in the United States, Italy and Spain provided acute and convalescent COVID-19 samples.

Data came from immunoSEQ multiplex PCR; TCRdb stores just in-frame clones and leaves some out. The sample includes a few hundred thousand clones, around 89% of them seen just once. All recovered Cohort 3 donors got two negative PCRs, got clearance, or saw symptom resolution. There are 18 residues in the CDR3. V gave up 2 bases and J gave up 4 bases; unmatched junction bases: 10. CDR1 is MNHEY, CDR2 SVGEGT, per germline. Sequencing was carried out using PBMCs or T cells enriched from blood (not recorded which). The receptor was derived from a man between 25 and 39 years old who had recovered from COVID-19. The genes are TRBV6-2 or TRBV6-3 and TRBJ2-2; TRBD1 agrees at 10 bases. Written as DNA, the CDR3 is TGTGCCAGCAGTTACCATTTCGACAGGGGGCATGGCACCGGGGAGCTGTTTTTT. Residues: CASSYHFDRGHGTGELFF.